This T cell receptor (beta chain) emerged from a study of T cells in Graves' hyperthyroidism and ophthalmopathy. V lost 2 bases and J lost 4, with 13 bases in between. Germline CDR1 SGHDT, CDR2 YYEEEE. This CDR3 comprises 15 residues. Amplified regions were TCR beta CDR3 sequences from RNA transcripts. The study used the HTBI primer set for a first-round RT-PCR of the TCR CDR3. Each CDR3 protein is one row after TCRdb ran MiXCR on the multiplex PCR reads. The sample contains a few hundred thousand distinct CDR3 sequences, approximately 20% of which appear only once. This clonotype showed up just a few times. Patients with uncontrolled infections, other autoimmune diseases, pregnancy or lactation were excluded.

The source of this sequence is a middle-aged man with Graves' hyperthyroidism. Material for sequencing was blood. The chain has TRBV5-6 and TRBJ2-1; weak D call: TRBD2 (7 bases). In nucleotides, the CDR3 is TGTGCCAGCAGCTTCGGCGGGGGCGGATACAATGAGCAGTTCTTC. Translating it yields CASSFGGGGYNEQFF. The complete variable domain, with remaining parts taken from reference TRBV5-6 and TRBJ2-1, reads DAGVTQSPTHLIKTRGQQVTLRCSPKSGHDTVSWYQQALGQGPQFIFQYYEEEERQRGNFPDRFSGHQFPNYSSELNVNALLLGDSALYLCASSFGGGGYNEQFFGPGTRLTVL.